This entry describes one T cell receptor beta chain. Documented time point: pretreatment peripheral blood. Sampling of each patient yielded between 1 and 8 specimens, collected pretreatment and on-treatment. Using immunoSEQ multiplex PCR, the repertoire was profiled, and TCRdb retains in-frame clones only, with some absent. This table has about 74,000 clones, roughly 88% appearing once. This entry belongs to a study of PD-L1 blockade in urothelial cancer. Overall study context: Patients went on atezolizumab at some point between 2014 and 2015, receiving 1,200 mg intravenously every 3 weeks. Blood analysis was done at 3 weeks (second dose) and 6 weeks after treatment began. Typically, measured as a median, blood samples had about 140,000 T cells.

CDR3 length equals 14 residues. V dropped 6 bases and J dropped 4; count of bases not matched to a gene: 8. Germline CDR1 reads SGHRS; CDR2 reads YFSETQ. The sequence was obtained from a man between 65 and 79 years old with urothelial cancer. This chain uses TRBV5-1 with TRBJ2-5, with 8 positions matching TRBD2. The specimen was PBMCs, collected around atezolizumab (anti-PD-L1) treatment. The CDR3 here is CASTTPGGGETQYF. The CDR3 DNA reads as TGCGCCAGCACCACCCCCGGGGGGGGAGAGACCCAGTACTTC.